This T cell receptor (beta chain) originates from a study of control samples from healthy donors and cancer patients. There are 14 residues in the CDR3. V dropped 3 bases and J dropped 2 bases, with 9 bases sitting between them. Per germline, CDR1 SGHRS and CDR2 YFSETQ. Method: immunoSEQ multiplex PCR; TCRdb's copy keeps in-frame clones and lacks some. The table lists about 170,000 clones, 91% of them singletons. The specimen sequenced was blood. The chain carries TRBV5-1 and TRBJ1-3; D possibly corresponds to TRBD1 (6 bases). The TCR sequence derives from a woman under 40 in good health. The CDR3 DNA sequence: TGCGCCAGCAGCTCGGGGGCCACTGGAAACACCATATATTTT. Translating gives CASSSGATGNTIYF.